Listed here are 18 T cell receptor beta chains from one sample, sequenced in a study of Ad26.COV2.S vaccination and SARS-CoV-2 variants. Treatment described: approximately 18 received Ad26.COV2.S at low or high dose, single or two shots; several received placebo; per-sample allocation not given. Each sample was drawn 63 days after the first injection (of vaccine or placebo). The data were produced by immunoSEQ multiplex PCR, yet TCRdb's version contains in-frame clones alone and is incomplete. The sample consists of about 420,000 clones, roughly 90% of them appearing once. The sequencing here drew on peripheral blood, taken in a trial of Ad26.COV2.S vaccine versus placebo. These receptors were collected from a person aged 18-65 years who received the Ad26.COV2.S COVID-19 vaccine or a placebo.

As DNA, the CDR3 is TGCGCCAGCAGCCAAGATGGACAGACTGGCTACACCTTC. This codes for CASSQDGQTGYTF. V gene TRBV4-3 combines with J gene TRBJ1-2, with D possibly being TRBD1 (6 bases). Germline CDR1 LGHNA, CDR2 YSLEER. Trimming cost V 0 bases and J 7 bases, with 9 bases left between them. The CDR3 sequence is 13 residues long.

CDR3 loop: CASSLKGGKTVEQYF. CDR3 nucleotides: TGCGCCAGCAGCTTGAAAGGCGGAAAAACTGTGGAGCAGTACTTC. The chain carries TRBV5-1 and TRBJ2-7; D is unresolved. Trimming removed 1 base at V and 7 bases at J, with 18 bases between. Germline assignment: CDR1 SGHRS and CDR2 YFSETQ. There are 15 residues in the CDR3.

This clone appeared a single time. The chain joins TRBV12-3 or TRBV12-4 to TRBJ1-2; D possibly corresponds to TRBD1 (5 bases). The CDR3 is 11 amino acids. The V gene lost 6 bases and the J gene lost 7 bases, with 9 bases spanning the gap. CDR3 nucleotides: TGTGCCAGCAGGGGGGGGTCTGGCTACACCTTC. Residues: CASRGGSGYTF.

As DNA, the CDR3 is TGTGCCAGCAGCTTAAATAACGGCGGCACCATATATTTT. This sequence encodes CASSLNNGGTIYF. The genes are TRBV7-3 and TRBJ1-3; D unclear. The CDR3 totals 13 residues. V was shortened by 1 base and J by 9 bases, with 10 bases between the two germline ends. CDR1 SGHTA and CDR2 FQGTGA come from the germline V gene.

This clone was seen only once. The V and J genes are TRBV27 and TRBJ2-4, with D tentatively TRBD1 (5 bases). V was shortened by 6 bases and J by 3 bases, with 12 bases between the two germline ends. Germline lookup yields CDR1 MNHEY and CDR2 SMNVEV (reference sequence). This CDR3 contains 14 residues. DNA of the CDR3: TGTGCCAGCAGCGAAAGGGGAAGCAAAAACATTCAGTACTTC. This codes for CASSERGSKNIQYF.

The genes are TRBV7-2 and TRBJ1-4, with TRBD1 matching over 7 bases. The CDR3 contains 15 residues. V gave up 4 bases and J gave up 7 bases; unmatched junction bases: 9. Germline CDR1 and CDR2: SGHTA and FQGNSA. CDR3 in amino acids: CASSSMTGTVEKLFF. As DNA, the CDR3 is TGTGCCAGCAGCTCCATGACAGGGACGGTTGAAAAACTGTTTTTT.

V is TRBV19 and J is TRBJ2-1, with D maybe TRBD2 (7 bases). Germline lookup yields CDR1 LNHDA and CDR2 SQIVND (reference sequence). This CDR3 spans 13 amino acids. Trimming took off 7 bases at V and 8 bases at J, with 15 bases between the two ends. CDR3 in amino acids: CASKRGGVDEQFF. In DNA, the CDR3 is TGTGCCAGTAAGAGGGGGGGCGTGGATGAGCAGTTCTTC.

V is TRBV30 and J is TRBJ2-7; the D is unclear. The CDR3 runs to 11 residues. V lost 0 bases and J 10 bases, leaving 10 bases between the germline ends. Germline CDR1 and CDR2: GTSNPN and SVGIG (reference sequence). Here the CDR3 DNA reads TGTGCCTGGAGTGTCGGAGCCTCTCAGTACTTC. Encoded protein: CAWSVGASQYF.

This chain uses TRBV3-1 (or the pseudogene TRBV3-2) with TRBJ2-7; tentative D call: TRBD1 (5 bases). V was cut by 5 bases and J by 1 base, with 18 bases left in between. The CDR3 sequence is 16 residues long. Germline CDR1 LGHDT, CDR2 YNNKEL (reference sequence). The CDR3 reads CASSTTRTPNSYEQYF. For the CDR3, the DNA is TGTGCCAGCAGCACAACTCGGACACCTAATTCCTACGAGCAGTACTTC.

This rearrangement joins TRBV25-1 to TRBJ2-3; no clear D. Trimming took off 1 base at V and 0 bases at J, with 11 bases between the two ends. The CDR3 consists of 16 residues. The germline V gene encodes CDR1 MGHDK and CDR2 SYGVNS. CDR3 region: CASSEFSVLSTDTQYF. DNA for the CDR3: TGTGCCAGCAGTGAATTCTCGGTTTTAAGCACAGATACGCAGTATTTT.

The CDR3 protein is CASSTSERGGGDTQYF. For the CDR3, the DNA is TGTGCCAGCAGTACCTCCGAGCGGGGGGGCGGGGATACGCAGTATTTT. V is TRBV28 and J is TRBJ2-3; 10 bases align to TRBD2. V shed 5 bases, J shed 6 bases, and the junction held 11 bases outside the gene matches. The CDR3 spans 16 residues. Germline values: CDR1 MDHEN, CDR2 SYDVKM.

Here the CDR3 DNA reads TGCGCCAGCAGCTTTCGGGACGGACTGCGGGAAAAACTGTTTTTT. Translated: CASSFRDGLREKLFF. This sequence joins TRBV5-1 and TRBJ1-4, with D maybe TRBD1 (5 bases). This CDR3 has 15 amino acids. CDR1 and CDR2 from the germline V gene are SGHRS and YFSETQ. The ends were cut back, 2 bases at V and 8 bases at J, with 16 bases in the middle.

This clone has only one observation. This sequence joins TRBV19 and TRBJ1-4; D is perhaps TRBD1 (5 bases). V lost 1 base and J 7 bases, leaving 10 bases between the germline ends. Germline V gives CDR1 LNHDA, CDR2 SQIVND (reference sequence). This CDR3 is 14 amino acids long. CDR3 sequence: CASSIGRDGEKLFF. The CDR3 DNA follows: TGTGCCAGTAGTATAGGCAGGGATGGTGAAAAACTGTTTTTT.

CDR3 protein: CASSASTGGGETQYF. CDR3 in DNA: TGTGCCAGCAGCGCCTCGACAGGGGGCGGCGAGACCCAGTACTTC. The chain recombines TRBV9 with TRBJ2-5; 10 nucleotides align to TRBD1. Germline V gene lookup returns CDR1 SGDLS and CDR2 YYNGEE. Trimming removed 3 bases from V and 5 bases from J; junction bases left unmatched: 7. This CDR3 contains 15 residues.

V and J are TRBV29-1 and TRBJ2-2, with 12 bases aligning to TRBD2. Looked up from germline, CDR1 is SQVTM and CDR2 is ANQGSEA. The CDR3 spans 14 residues. The junction had 5 bases not matched to a gene; V was cut back by 4 bases and J by 8 bases. The CDR3 nucleotides are TGCAGCGTTGGGACTAGCGGGGAGAGAGGGGAGCTGTTTTTT. Encoded protein: CSVGTSGERGELFF.

The chain recombines TRBV3-1 (or the pseudogene TRBV3-2) with TRBJ2-6, with D possibly being TRBD1 (5 bases). Trimming took 1 base from V and 0 from J, leaving 13 bases between them. This CDR3 region has 18 residues. CDR1 and CDR2 (germline): LGHDT, YNNKEL (reference sequence). CDR3 protein: CASSQGGRDGSGANVLTF. The CDR3 DNA is TGTGCCAGCAGCCAAGGGGGCAGAGACGGCTCTGGGGCCAACGTCCTGACTTTC.

V gene TRBV29-1 combines with J gene TRBJ1-1, with 9 bases identical to TRBD1. The CDR3 is made up of 11 amino acids. Germline V gene data show CDR1 as SQVTM and CDR2 as ANQGSEA. Trimming took 7 bases from V and 6 from J; bases not matched to a gene: 3. In DNA form, the CDR3 reads TGCAGCGCTCACAGGGGGCCTGAAGCTTTCTTT. Protein: CSAHRGPEAFF.

The CDR3 here is CASSLARTGGDVQYF. The CDR3 region has the DNA TGTGCCAGCAGCCTCGCTAGGACAGGGGGCGATGTGCAGTACTTC. The chain links TRBV6-2 or TRBV6-3 to TRBJ2-7; 11 nucleotides agree with TRBD1. Germline V gives CDR1 MNHEY, CDR2 SVGEGT. The CDR3 totals 15 residues. V was clipped by 6 bases and J by 9 bases; unmatched bases: 13.